Presented here are 24 T cell receptor beta chains from one specimen sequenced in a study of blood T cell repertoires in COVID-19. Clones were sequenced by immunoSEQ multiplex PCR, and TCRdb holds only the in-frame ones, with some missing. The repertoire holds approximately 280,000 clones, with about 89% as singletons. The sequenced sample was peripheral blood. The receptors stem from a man aged 35-49 years with acute or convalescent COVID-19.

This sequence joins TRBV7-9 and TRBJ2-2, with TRBD1 as a possible D gene (5 bases). This CDR3 has 14 amino acids. Germline values: CDR1 SEHNR, CDR2 FQNEAQ (reference sequence). V gave up 8 bases and J gave up 4 bases, with 14 bases separating them. CDR3 in DNA: TGTGCCAGCCTACAGGACGGTTTCACCGGGGAGCTGTTTTTT. Translation: CASLQDGFTGELFF.

The chain joins TRBV7-2 to TRBJ2-3, with 12 bases that match TRBD2. The junction had 4 bases not matched to a gene; V was cut back by 5 bases and J by 4 bases. The length of the CDR3 is 15 residues. Germline values: CDR1 SGHTA, CDR2 FQGNSA. DNA for the CDR3: TGTGCCAGCAGCCGGACTAGCGGGGTCGCAGATACGCAGTATTTT. Translated, it gives CASSRTSGVADTQYF.

The rearrangement links TRBV5-1 to TRBJ2-7, with 8 bases fitting TRBD1. The J segment lost 6 bases and the V segment lost 0 bases, leaving 11 bases of the junction unmatched. The germline V gene encodes CDR1 SGHRS and CDR2 YFSETQ. This CDR3 region has 16 residues. CDR3 DNA sequence: TGCGCCAGCAGCTTGGTACCGGACAGGGTTGGTGTCGAGCAGTACTTC. The encoded protein is CASSLVPDRVGVEQYF.

This chain joins TRBV9 and TRBJ1-1; 10 nucleotides match TRBD1. V lost 4 bases, J lost 8 bases, and 8 bases stayed unmatched. From germline, CDR1 is SGDLS and CDR2 YYNGEE. The CDR3 consists of 14 residues. The DNA of the CDR3 is TGTGCCAGCAGCCCCCGACAGGGGGCCGAGGAAGCTTTCTTT. Translation: CASSPRQGAEEAFF.

The J gene is TRBJ2-2, the V gene TRBV7-3; 7 bases agree with TRBD1. This CDR3 has 16 residues. Trimming took 1 base from V and 2 from J; bases not matched to a gene: 4. Germline CDR1 reads SGHTA; CDR2 reads FQGTGA. The CDR3, as DNA: TGTGCCAGCAGCTTAAATGGGACAGTAAACACCGGGGAGCTGTTTTTT. Protein product: CASSLNGTVNTGELFF.

This chain links TRBV2 with TRBJ1-2; no firm D call. V was pared by 5 bases and J by 5 bases, with 9 bases between. This CDR3 is 12 amino acids long. CDR1 SNHLY and CDR2 FYNNEI come from the germline V gene. The CDR3 loop is CASSPPFYGYTF. CDR3 bases: TGTGCCAGCAGTCCTCCGTTTTATGGCTACACCTTC.

This chain connects TRBV7-9 to TRBJ2-7, with D possibly TRBD1 on 6 matching bases. The germline V gene has CDR1 SEHNR and CDR2 FQNEAQ (reference sequence). The CDR3 length is 15 residues. The V gene lost 5 bases and the J gene lost 5 bases, with 19 bases spanning the gap. CDR3 DNA: TGTGCCAGCAGCCCACAGCCGGCAGAGGGGGACGAGCAGTACTTC. Translating gives CASSPQPAEGDEQYF.

The chain has TRBV7-8 and TRBJ1-2; weak D call: TRBD1 (6 bases). Germline V lookup: CDR1 SGHVS, CDR2 FQNEAQ. The V end was cut by 2 bases, the J end by 8 bases, with 12 bases between. The CDR3 has 13 residues. CDR3 sequence: CASSLMGASGYTF. The CDR3 coding sequence is TGTGCCAGCAGCTTAATGGGGGCTTCGGGCTACACCTTC.

This sequence joins TRBV6-6 and TRBJ2-1; 10 nucleotides align to TRBD2. The CDR3 covers 13 residues. Per the germline V gene, CDR1 is MNHNY and CDR2 is SVGAGI (reference sequence). Trimming removed 2 bases from V and 8 bases from J; junction bases left unmatched: 0. The CDR3 nucleotides read TGTGCCAGCAGTTACACTAGCGGGGATGAGCAGTTCTTC. Translating it yields CASSYTSGDEQFF.

J is TRBJ2-7 and V is TRBV3-1 (or the pseudogene TRBV3-2); D is unresolved. This CDR3 spans 13 amino acids. V was clipped by 4 bases and J by 6 bases, with 13 bases between them. The germline CDR1 and CDR2 sequences are LGHDT and YNNKEL (reference sequence). The CDR3 reads CASSLTASREQYF. DNA for the CDR3: TGTGCCAGCAGCCTGACTGCTAGTCGCGAGCAGTACTTC.

The V call is TRBV7-6, the J call TRBJ2-7; TRBD2 agrees at 14 bases. Looked up from germline, CDR1 is SGHVS and CDR2 is FNYEAQ. V lost 4 bases and J lost 4; bases outside the gene matches: 6. The CDR3 totals 16 residues. CDR3 nucleotides: TGTGCCAGCAGCTCCTGGACTAGCGGGGGGAAATACGAGCAGTACTTC. Its protein is CASSSWTSGGKYEQYF.

In this sample, this clone turned up once. The J gene is TRBJ2-1, the V gene TRBV2, with D possibly TRBD2 on 5 matching bases. CDR1 and CDR2 (germline): SNHLY, FYNNEI. V was clipped by 2 bases and J by 4 bases, with 15 bases between them. This CDR3 comprises 16 residues. The CDR3 loop is CASSENRGYGYNEQFF. The CDR3 DNA sequence: TGTGCCAGCAGTGAAAACAGAGGGTATGGATACAATGAGCAGTTCTTC.

The CDR3 sequence is CASSEQGIDGYTF. The CDR3 coding sequence is TGTGCCAGCAGTGAACAGGGTATCGATGGCTACACCTTC. The genes are TRBV2 and TRBJ1-2; D might be TRBD1 (5 bases). There are 13 residues in the CDR3. Trimming removed 2 bases from V and 6 bases from J, with 10 bases in between. CDR1 and CDR2 (germline): SNHLY, FYNNEI.

This sequence joins TRBV7-2 and TRBJ1-1, with D maybe TRBD1 (6 bases). Trimming left V 5 bases short and J 1 base short, with 11 bases between. Per the germline V gene, CDR1 is SGHTA and CDR2 is FQGNSA. The CDR3 has 14 amino acids. The chain's CDR3 is CASSVRQENTEAFF. DNA of the CDR3: TGTGCCAGCAGCGTCCGACAGGAGAACACTGAAGCTTTCTTT. Looking up the rest from reference TRBV7-2 and TRBJ1-1 gives the full variable domain: GAGVSQSPSNKVTEKGKDVELRCDPISGHTALYWYRQSLGQGLEFLIYFQGNSAPDKSGLPSDRFSAERTGGSVSTLTIQRTQQEDSAVYLCASSVRQENTEAFFGQGTRLTVV.

The CDR3 DNA is TGTGCCAGTAGTATAGTCTTAAAGGGACTAGCGGGGGACACCGGGGAGCTGTTTTTT. Translated, it gives CASSIVLKGLAGDTGELFF. This chain joins TRBV19 and TRBJ2-2, with TRBD2 identical over 14 bases. Germline CDR1 and CDR2: LNHDA and SQIVND (reference sequence). The ends lost 1 base at V and 3 bases at J; junction bases unmatched: 7. The CDR3 sequence is 19 residues long.

The V and J genes are TRBV24-1 and TRBJ2-7, with 8 bases fitting TRBD2. CDR1 and CDR2 (germline): KGHDR, SFDVKD. CDR3 length: 14 amino acids. Trimming at V came to 9 bases and at J to 0 bases, leaving 6 bases not matched to a gene. CDR3 residues: CATFKRGCSYEQYF. The CDR3 DNA reads as TGTGCCACCTTTAAGCGGGGGTGCTCCTACGAGCAGTACTTC.

This chain connects TRBV3-1 (or the pseudogene TRBV3-2) to TRBJ1-3; the D is unclear. CDR1 is LGHDT and CDR2 is YNNKEL in the germline V gene (reference sequence). V was cut by 5 bases and J by 0 bases, with 5 bases left in between. The CDR3 is made up of 13 amino acids. CDR3 loop: CASSGSSGNTIYF. The CDR3 nucleotides read TGTGCCAGCAGCGGTAGCTCTGGAAACACCATATATTTT.

The V gene is TRBV5-1, the J gene TRBJ1-2, with 10 bases fitting TRBD1. Unmatched junction bases numbered 3, after V lost 2 bases and J lost 8 bases. The CDR3 loop spans 13 amino acids. Germline V gene lookup returns CDR1 SGHRS and CDR2 YFSETQ. The chain's CDR3 is CASSFGTGEGYTF. The CDR3 nucleotides are TGCGCCAGCAGCTTTGGGACAGGGGAGGGCTACACCTTC.

The chain's CDR3 is CASSIDREGAHTF. CDR3 in DNA: TGTGCCAGTAGTATAGATCGTGAGGGGGCACACACCTTC. The chain combines TRBV19 with TRBJ1-2, with 7 bases identical to TRBD1. Germline V gene data show CDR1 as LNHDA and CDR2 as SQIVND (reference sequence). This CDR3 region has 13 residues. V shed 0 bases, J shed 12 bases, and the junction held 7 bases outside the gene matches.

The chain recombines TRBV7-7 with TRBJ2-1, with 7 nucleotides matching TRBD1. V dropped 4 bases and J dropped 1; count of bases not matched to a gene: 4. This CDR3 has 15 residues. CDR1 is SSHAT and CDR2 is FNYEAQ in the germline V gene (reference sequence). The DNA for the CDR3 is TGTGCCAGCAGCTCTAAGGGGGCATCCTACAATGAGCAGTTCTTC. Translation gives CASSSKGASYNEQFF.

The rearrangement links TRBV12-3 or TRBV12-4 to TRBJ2-7; no clear D. Trimming stripped 5 bases from V and 0 bases from J, with 8 bases between. The CDR3 has 13 amino acids. CDR3 DNA: TGTGCCAGCAGTCGGCAGGACTCCTACGAGCAGTACTTC. This translates into CASSRQDSYEQYF.

The chain couples TRBV3-1 (or the pseudogene TRBV3-2) to TRBJ2-1; D gene uncertain. The CDR3 contains 14 residues. Germline values: CDR1 LGHDT, CDR2 YNNKEL (reference sequence). V lost 4 bases to trimming and J lost 0 bases, with 7 bases between them. The CDR3 nucleotides read TGTGCCAGCAGCCCGCACAGCTCCTACAATGAGCAGTTCTTC. It is translated as CASSPHSSYNEQFF.

This rearrangement joins TRBV24-1 to TRBJ2-3; TRBD1 might be the D (6 bases). V lost 0 bases, J lost 7 bases, and 10 bases lay in between. The CDR3 length is 14 residues. The germline gives CDR1 KGHDR, CDR2 SFDVKD. This CDR3 is CATSDLDQGYTQYF. The CDR3 DNA reads as TGTGCCACCAGTGATTTGGATCAGGGGTATACGCAGTATTTT.

The DNA of the CDR3 is TGTGCCTCCCGAGCGAGCGGGGGGCAAGAGACCCAGTACTTC. This gives the protein CASRASGGQETQYF. This sequence joins TRBV10-3 and TRBJ2-5, with 9 bases matching TRBD2. J was trimmed by 2 bases and V by 11 bases; bases with no gene match: 9. CDR3 length equals 14 residues. CDR1 and CDR2 (germline): ENHRY, SYGVKD.